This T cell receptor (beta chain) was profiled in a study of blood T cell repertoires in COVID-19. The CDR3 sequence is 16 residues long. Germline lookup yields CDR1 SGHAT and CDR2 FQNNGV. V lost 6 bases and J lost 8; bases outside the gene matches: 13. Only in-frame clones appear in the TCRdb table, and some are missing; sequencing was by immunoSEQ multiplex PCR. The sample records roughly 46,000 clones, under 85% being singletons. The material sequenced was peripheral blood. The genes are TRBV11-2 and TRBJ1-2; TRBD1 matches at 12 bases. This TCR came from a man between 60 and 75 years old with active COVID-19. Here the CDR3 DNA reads TGTGCCAGCAGACGGCCGGGACAGGGGGCTCTTGAAGGCTACACCTTC. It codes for CASRRPGQGALEGYTF.